These 24 T cell receptor beta chains came from one sample sequenced in a study of blood T cell repertoires in COVID-19. Profiled with immunoSEQ multiplex PCR; TCRdb holds only in-frame clones, not every one. The table lists a few hundred thousand clones, around 84% of them singletons. The specimen was peripheral blood. Receptors originate from a woman under 30 with acute or convalescent COVID-19.

For this clone: Other DNA sequences in this specimen translate into the identical CDR3. The J gene is TRBJ1-5, the V gene TRBV7-9, with D unclear. The germline V and J ends were trimmed by 1 base and 0 bases, with 4 bases remaining between them. Germline loops: CDR1 SEHNR, CDR2 FQNEAQ (reference sequence). This CDR3 has 14 amino acids. For the CDR3, the DNA is TGTGCCAGCAGCTTAGACAGTAGCAATCAGCCCCAGCATTTT. Its protein is CASSLDSSNQPQHF.

The chain links TRBV28 to TRBJ1-2; 8 nucleotides line up with TRBD1. The CDR3 runs to 14 residues. Germline CDR1 and CDR2: MDHEN and SYDVKM. V shed 1 base, J shed 7 bases, and the junction held 5 bases outside the gene matches. CDR3 amino acids: CASSLSQGAGGYTF. CDR3 DNA sequence: TGTGCCAGCAGTTTATCGCAGGGGGCGGGTGGCTACACCTTC.

This clone was seen a single time. V is TRBV11-2 and J is TRBJ1-3; a weak D match, TRBD1 (5 bases). CDR3 length equals 14 residues. Trimming removed 4 bases at V and 6 bases at J, with 13 bases between. The germline V gene has CDR1 SGHAT and CDR2 FQNNGV. The CDR3 coding sequence is TGTGCCAGCAGCTACGGGGGGGGAGAAAACACCATATATTTT. Translation gives CASSYGGGENTIYF.

V is TRBV4-1 and J is TRBJ2-1; 7 positions match TRBD2. Trimming at V came to 1 base and at J to 7 bases, leaving 10 bases not matched to a gene. The CDR3 has 16 amino acids. Germline CDR1 is MGHRA and CDR2 is YSYEKL. CDR3 sequence: CASSQALGEGQNEQFF. The CDR3 nucleotides are TGCGCCAGCAGCCAAGCTCTGGGGGAGGGCCAGAATGAGCAGTTCTTC.

The gene calls are TRBV7-8 and TRBJ1-3; 7 bases are shared with TRBD1. The ends lost 3 bases at V and 1 base at J; junction bases unmatched: 6. Germline assignment: CDR1 SGHVS and CDR2 FQNEAQ. The CDR3 has 16 amino acids. The CDR3 nucleotides read TGTGCCAGCAGCTTGACAGGGAACCCTTCTGGAAACACCATATATTTT. Translated: CASSLTGNPSGNTIYF.

The chain recombines TRBV11-2 with TRBJ2-3; D might be TRBD1 (6 bases). Trimming took off 10 bases at V and 2 bases at J, with 16 bases between the two ends. Germline CDR1 and CDR2: SGHAT and FQNNGV. This CDR3 spans 14 amino acids. This chain's CDR3 is CATKTGHHTDTQYF. The CDR3 bases are TGTGCCACAAAGACGGGACACCACACAGATACGCAGTATTTT.

The chain couples TRBV29-1 to TRBJ1-2; 11 nucleotides align to TRBD1. Unmatched junction bases numbered 6, after V lost 4 bases and J lost 5 bases. Per germline, CDR1 SQVTM and CDR2 ANQGSEA. The CDR3 length is 14 residues. The CDR3 reads CSVGIGTGGYGYTF. The CDR3 DNA follows: TGCAGCGTTGGTATAGGGACAGGGGGTTATGGCTACACCTTC.

V usage is TRBV9 and J usage is TRBJ2-7, with TRBD1 matching 7 bases. Germline lookup yields CDR1 SGDLS and CDR2 YYNGEE. The V segment lost 4 bases and the J segment 6 bases; nucleotides outside the gene matches: 10. The CDR3 is 14 amino acids. The CDR3 protein is CASSTSGTEGEQYF. CDR3 sequence (DNA): TGTGCCAGCAGCACCTCCGGGACAGAGGGCGAGCAGTACTTC.

The rearrangement joins TRBV28 to TRBJ2-1, with D possibly matching TRBD1 (8 bases). V shed 5 bases and J shed 6 bases, with 17 bases lying between them. The CDR3 is made up of 15 amino acids. Per the germline V gene, CDR1 is MDHEN and CDR2 is SYDVKM. The CDR3 here is CASSETGEGFNEQFF. The CDR3 DNA is TGTGCCAGCAGTGAGACAGGGGAGGGATTCAATGAGCAGTTCTTC.

The chain combines TRBV5-1 with TRBJ2-6; D possibly corresponds to TRBD2 (6 bases). Germline values: CDR1 SGHRS, CDR2 YFSETQ. Trimming removed 0 bases from V and 6 bases from J, with 10 bases in between. This CDR3 comprises 15 residues. CDR3 in DNA: TGCGCCAGCAGCTTGGATCGCGGGATGGCCAACGTCCTGACTTTC. Amino acids: CASSLDRGMANVLTF.

This chain uses TRBV28 with TRBJ1-5; 8 bases are shared with TRBD1. CDR3 length equals 14 residues. Germline V lookup: CDR1 MDHEN, CDR2 SYDVKM. V lost 5 bases to trimming and J lost 7 bases; unmatched junction nucleotides: 7. The CDR3 DNA is TGTGCCAGCAGTGGGGACAGGACGGTACAGCCCCAGCATTTT. It is translated as CASSGDRTVQPQHF.

This clone came up a few times. This rearrangement joins TRBV5-1 to TRBJ2-7; TRBD2 might be the D (6 bases). Deletions cut 0 bases from V and 6 bases from J, with 13 bases between. Per germline, CDR1 SGHRS and CDR2 YFSETQ. The CDR3 has 14 residues. Written as DNA, the CDR3 is TGCGCCAGCAGCTTGGGACTAGTAGGAACCGAGCAGTACTTC. This sequence encodes CASSLGLVGTEQYF.

V and J are TRBV7-8 and TRBJ1-4, with D possibly TRBD1 on 6 matching bases. This CDR3 region has 15 residues. CDR1 is SGHVS, CDR2 FQNEAQ, per germline. V was trimmed by 5 bases and J by 7 bases, leaving 17 bases between them. The CDR3, as DNA: TGTGCCAGCAGCCGGAACAGGGTAGGGGGTGAAAAACTGTTTTTT. It translates to CASSRNRVGGEKLFF.

This chain uses TRBV28 with TRBJ2-7; tentative D call: TRBD2 (6 bases). Deletions cut 10 bases from V and 2 bases from J, with 21 bases between. Per germline, CDR1 MDHEN and CDR2 SYDVKM. This CDR3 comprises 15 residues. CDR3 sequence (DNA): TGTGCCACTCTGGGGGGAGGCAGCGTCACCTACGAGCAGTACTTC. Protein product: CATLGGGSVTYEQYF.

The chain couples TRBV9 to TRBJ2-1, with 9 positions matching TRBD2. Germline CDR1 and CDR2: SGDLS and YYNGEE. This CDR3 comprises 16 residues. V shed 7 bases and J 7 bases; nucleotides not matched to a gene: 15. The CDR3 is CASSMGGGDTLNEQFF. As DNA, the CDR3 is TGTGCCAGCTCCATGGGCGGGGGGGATACATTAAATGAGCAGTTCTTC.

As to this clone: The identical CDR3 is also encoded by other nucleotide sequences in the sample. This chain links TRBV12-3 or TRBV12-4 with TRBJ1-5; 7 nucleotides match TRBD1. The J segment lost 4 bases and the V segment lost 5 bases, leaving 2 bases of the junction unmatched. The CDR3 is 13 residues long. The CDR3 DNA follows: TGTGCCAGCAGTCGACAGGGAAATCAGCCCCAGCATTTT. As protein: CASSRQGNQPQHF.

The chain carries TRBV2 and TRBJ2-5; weak D call: TRBD2 (5 bases). Deletions cut 4 bases from V and 5 bases from J, with 11 bases between. CDR1 and CDR2 (germline): SNHLY, FYNNEI. This CDR3 spans 13 amino acids. The CDR3 loop reads CASSVSTGETQYF. The CDR3 bases are TGTGCCAGCAGTGTGTCTACGGGGGAGACCCAGTACTTC.

This chain links TRBV25-1 with TRBJ1-2, with D possibly matching TRBD1 (5 bases). This CDR3 contains 14 residues. V lost 3 bases and J lost 3, with 11 bases in between. Germline loops: CDR1 MGHDK, CDR2 SYGVNS. The CDR3 DNA is TGTGCCAGCAGTGAGCAGACAGCCTACTATGGCTACACCTTC. Translated, it gives CASSEQTAYYGYTF.

The V call is TRBV29-1, the J call TRBJ1-1; no definite D call. The CDR3 is made up of 13 amino acids. Germline lookup yields CDR1 SQVTM and CDR2 ANQGSEA. The V gene lost 7 bases and the J gene lost 1 base, with 13 bases spanning the gap. CDR3 amino acids: CSASPYQNTEAFF. CDR3 in DNA: TGCAGCGCCTCCCCCTACCAGAACACTGAAGCTTTCTTT.

The rearrangement joins TRBV24-1 to TRBJ2-1; 9 nucleotides align to TRBD2. After removal of 4 bases from V and 8 bases from J, the junction contained 5 bases not matched to a gene. The V gene's germline CDR1 is KGHDR and CDR2 SFDVKD. The CDR3 has 14 residues. For the CDR3, the DNA is TGTGCCACCAGTGACCCGGGACTAGCCGATGAGCAGTTCTTC. Protein: CATSDPGLADEQFF.

This clone came up once. The chain is built from TRBV9 and TRBJ1-3, with D hard to call. Germline V CDR1 and CDR2: SGDLS, YYNGEE. Trimming took 0 bases from V and 4 from J, leaving 14 bases between them. This CDR3 contains 16 residues. The CDR3 bases are TGTGCCAGCAGCGTAGGGGGAGGACGTCGAGGAAACACCATATATTTT. Protein sequence: CASSVGGGRRGNTIYF. Filled out from reference TRBV9 and TRBJ1-3, the complete variable domain reads DSGVTQTPKHLITATGQRVTLRCSPRSGDLSVYWYQQSLDQGLQFLIQYYNGEERAKGNILERFSAQQFPDLHSELNLSSLELGDSALYFCASSVGGGRRGNTIYFGEGSWLTVV.

The CDR3 reads CASSLDRRNYGYTF. The CDR3 DNA reads as TGTGCCAGCAGCTTGGACAGGCGGAACTATGGCTACACCTTC. The genes are TRBV5-6 and TRBJ1-2; TRBD1 is a possible D gene (5 bases). CDR1 SGHDT and CDR2 YYEEEE come from the germline V gene. This CDR3 comprises 14 residues. V was cut by 0 bases and J by 2 bases, with 8 bases left in between.

The chain recombines TRBV6-5 with TRBJ2-7; 10 bases align to TRBD2. The ends lost 4 bases at V and 2 bases at J; junction bases unmatched: 2. Germline loops: CDR1 MNHEY, CDR2 SVGAGI. The CDR3 length is 14 residues. The CDR3 here is CASSSSGRPYEQYF. The CDR3 bases are TGTGCCAGCAGTTCTAGCGGGAGACCCTACGAGCAGTACTTC.

This chain connects TRBV5-6 to TRBJ2-2, with TRBD2 as a possible D gene (7 bases). Trimming shortened V by 2 bases and J by 7 bases, and 12 bases separated the two germline ends. Per germline, CDR1 SGHDT and CDR2 YYEEEE. The CDR3 extends over 14 amino acids. The CDR3 bases are TGTGCCAGCAGCTTCGGGGGGCTAGACGGGGAGCTGTTTTTT. It codes for CASSFGGLDGELFF.